This T cell receptor (beta chain) was captured in a study of T cell responses to AZD1222 COVID-19 vaccine. The V gene's germline CDR1 is MDHEN and CDR2 SYDVKM. There are 17 residues in the CDR3. Trimming left V 6 bases short and J 1 base short, with 21 bases between. Study findings and constraints: Spike-spanning, vaccine-associated CD4 TCRs were dominant at 160-218 and 743-854.

Clones were read by immunoSEQ multiplex PCR, and TCRdb kept only the in-frame ones, dropping some. This table has 95,000 or so clones, 85% to 90% appearing once. Turning to this clone: Its specificity is not known.

This TCR was sampled from an adult in good health. This chain links TRBV28 with TRBJ1-2; D not certain. The material was peripheral blood, obtained on day 0 of AZD1222 vaccination. CDR3 sequence: CASSPLRLTGLNYGYTF. The CDR3 region has the DNA TGTGCCAGCAGCCCGCTGCGGTTAACCGGGCTTAACTATGGCTACACCTTC.